Following are 3 T cell receptor beta chains from one sample sequenced in a study of CD8+ T cells in alopecia areata. Extraction of RNA preceded its reverse transcription into cDNA, which served as the sequencing template. Clones were read by immunoSEQ multiplex PCR, and TCRdb kept only the in-frame ones, dropping some. This sample has over 250,000 clones, each found more than once. Markers including CD4, CD8alpha, NKG2D and NKG2ACE guided sorting of pooled cutaneous lymph node cells. The sample was CD4+ T cells sorted from a lymph node. Receptor source: a C3H/HeJ mouse with alopecia areata. MHC haplotype: H2-k.

This clone has only a few counts. Any gene name here is a mouse gene name. The read ends 4 residues shy of where the CDR3 ends; the end is completed using the germline J gene. The V gene is TRBV1, the J gene TRBJ2-2; TRBD1 might be the D (6 bases). Trimming left V 5 bases short and J 0 bases short, with 10 bases between. Germline V gene data show CDR1 as NSQYPW and CDR2 as LRSPGD (reference sequence). This CDR3 contains 15 residues. Here the CDR3 reads CTCSSQGSNTGQLYF. Incomplete CDR3 DNA: TGCACCTGCAGTTCACAGGGATCAAACACCGGG. Combining the CDR3 with reference TRBV1 and TRBJ2-2 gives the whole variable domain VTLLEQNPRWRLVPRGQAVNLRCILKNSQYPWMSWYQQDLQKQLQWLFTLRSPGDKEVKSLPGADYLATRVTDTELRLQVANMSQGRTLYCTCSSQGSNTGQLYFGEGSKLTVL.

In this sample, this clone turned up a few times. Mouse names are used for the genes. The sequenced fragment ends 4 residues before the CDR3 boundary, so the rest is inferred from the germline J gene. The J gene is TRBJ2-3, the V gene TRBV19; 7 nucleotides line up with TRBD2. Trimming took 4 bases from V and 0 from J; bases not matched to a gene: 11. Per germline, CDR1 FNHDT and CDR2 SITEND (reference sequence). This CDR3 comprises 17 residues. The part of the CDR3 DNA that was read is TGTGCCAGCAGTCCTCCCCAGGACTGGAATAGTGCAGAA. Amino acid sequence: CASSPPQDWNSAE. The full CDR3 reads CASSPPQDWNSAETLYF.

This clone has just a few counts. Genes here carry mouse names. Coverage ceases 4 residues before the CDR3 finishes, and the germline J gene fills in the end. The J gene is TRBJ2-5, the V gene TRBV13-3, with D perhaps TRBD2 (7 bases). There are 15 residues in the CDR3. Per the germline V gene, CDR1 is NNHDY and CDR2 is SYVADS. CDR3 DNA (partial): TGTGCCAGCAGTGATGCAAGAGGGGGGCCAGAC. Protein: CASSDARGGPD. The whole CDR3 sequence is CASSDARGGPDTQYF.